A selection of T cell receptor beta chains follows, all from one sample in a study of cytomegalovirus exposure and HLA in healthy donors. The data were produced by immunoSEQ multiplex PCR, yet TCRdb's version contains in-frame clones alone and is incomplete. In the table there are some 130,000 clones, approximately 80% of which are singletons. Input material: PBMCs. The receptors come from a man aged 25-40 years in good health and CMV-seronegative. Each CDR3 is given with its conserved first and last residue. A D gene is named only where the DNA matches it firmly. The listing skips clone size in some rows; elsewhere it reads once, few, many or a size class.

-	TRBV5-1	-	TRBJ2-7	13	TGCGCCAGCAGCTTTGGGAGTACCTACGAGCAGTACTTC	CASSFGSTYEQYF
-	TRBV4-1	TRBD2	TRBJ2-7	19	TGCGCCAGCAGCCAATTTAAGGACTCGGGACTAGCGGGAGGCTACGAGCAGTACTTC	CASSQFKDSGLAGGYEQYF
once	TRBV10-2	TRBD1	TRBJ1-5	13	TGCGCCAGCAGAGGACAGGGAAGAGGGCCCCAGCATTTT	CASRGQGRGPQHF
-	TRBV4-2	-	TRBJ2-3	15	TGTGCCAGCAGCCAAGCCCTAGCGCCCACAGATACGCAGTATTTT	CASSQALAPTDTQYF
-	TRBV10-3	TRBD2	TRBJ2-3	16	TGTGCCATCAGTAGCCAGCCCCGGGGGGGCACAGATACGCAGTATTTT	CAISSQPRGGTDTQYF
-	TRBV27	-	TRBJ1-1	15	TGTGCCAGCAGCTGGGGAGGAGGGAGGGACACTGAAGCTTTCTTT	CASSWGGGRDTEAFF
few	TRBV5-1	TRBD1	TRBJ2-7	14	TGCGCCAGCAGCTTCTACGGGACAGGGGAGGAGCAGTACTTC	CASSFYGTGEEQYF
-	TRBV11-2	-	TRBJ2-7	14	TGTGCCAGCAGCTTAGGGGGACTCTCCTACGAGCAGTACTTC	CASSLGGLSYEQYF
-	TRBV7-9	TRBD2	TRBJ2-1	19	TGTGCCAGCAGCACCCGACTAGCGGGTATGGGGGGGGTTGGTAATGAGCAGTTCTTC	CASSTRLAGMGGVGNEQFF
-	TRBV27	TRBD1	TRBJ2-7	12	TGTGCCAGCCGGGACAGGGCCTACGAGCAGTACTTC	CASRDRAYEQYF
once	TRBV11-2	-	TRBJ2-7	14	TGTGCCAGCAGCTTAGTTACAGGGTCTGTCGAGCAGTACTTC	CASSLVTGSVEQYF
few	TRBV7-9	-	TRBJ2-3	18	TGTGCCAGCAGCTTAGTCTATGGGTTCGGACTCACCTCCGATACGCAGTATTTT	CASSLVYGFGLTSDTQYF
-	TRBV6-1	TRBD1	TRBJ1-4	15	TGTGCCAGCAGTTTAGACGGGACAGGGTTGAGAAAACTGTTTTTT	CASSLDGTGLRKLFF
-	TRBV9	-	TRBJ1-4	16	TGTGCCAGCAGCCCCGCCCCTTTACAGGGTTATGAAAAACTGTTTTTT	CASSPAPLQGYEKLFF
-	TRBV5-1	TRBD1	TRBJ2-2	15	TGCGCCAGCAGCCTCGGGCAGGGGGCCGGCGGGGAGCTGTTTTTT	CASSLGQGAGGELFF
-	TRBV25-1	-	TRBJ2-4	15	TGTGCCAGCAGTGACGTGGTGGGGGCCCAAAACATTCAGTACTTC	CASSDVVGAQNIQYF
once	TRBV14	-	TRBJ2-7	14	TGTGCCAGCAGCCAAGGGGCACACTTCGCCGAGCAGTACTTC	CASSQGAHFAEQYF
-	TRBV28	TRBD1	TRBJ2-1	16	TGTGCCAGCAGTTTATGGGGACAGGGGGCCTACAATGAGCAGTTCTTC	CASSLWGQGAYNEQFF
-	TRBV5-4	TRBD1	TRBJ2-2	17	TGTGCCAGCAGCACCGCGGGACAGGGGGTCAACACCGGGGAGCTGTTTTTT	CASSTAGQGVNTGELFF
few	TRBV7-9	TRBD1	TRBJ2-6	17	TGTGCCAGCAGCTCTAGGTGGGACAGGTCTGGGGCCAACGTCCTGACTTTC	CASSSRWDRSGANVLTF
-	TRBV27	-	TRBJ1-2	13	TGTGCCAGCAGTTTTCAGGGTAACTATGGCTACACCTTC	CASSFQGNYGYTF
-	TRBV7-8	-	TRBJ1-2	14	TGTGCCAGCAGTTTAGTTGGGGGCTTGAATGGCTACACCTTC	CASSLVGGLNGYTF
-	TRBV29-1	-	TRBJ1-1	14	TGCAGCGTGGAAATGTTGGGCATGAACACTGAAGCTTTCTTT	CSVEMLGMNTEAFF
few	TRBV28	-	TRBJ2-1	14	TGTGCCATCCAGACAGGCTACTCCTACAATGAGCAGTTCTTC	CAIQTGYSYNEQFF
-	TRBV9	-	TRBJ1-1	16	TGTGCCAGCAGCGTAGTTGGTTCCGGGGGGAACACTGAAGCTTTCTTT	CASSVVGSGGNTEAFF
-	TRBV7-8	-	TRBJ2-7	13	TGTGCCAGCAGCTCAGGTCCCGGGACATCAAAGTACTTC	CASSSGPGTSKYF